The 7 T cell receptor beta chains presented below share a single source sample, sequenced in a study of shared clonotypes between healthy human individuals. This table comes from immunoSEQ multiplex PCR, and its TCRdb copy is limited to in-frame clones, with some not included. The data contain about 1.5 million clones, 95% to 97% of them seen just once; the ten biggest clones take up approximately 1.1%. Sequenced material: naive CD4+ T cells sorted from blood. Documented subset: CD45RA+ positively selected. Receptor source: a man aged 30 to 39 in good health.

The chain uses TRBV9 and TRBJ2-4; 7 bases are a match to TRBD1. Germline V CDR1 and CDR2: SGDLS, YYNGEE. This CDR3 is 15 amino acids long. Losses at the gene ends were 0 bases for V and 4 bases for J; bases not matched to a gene: 4. CDR3 in amino acids: CASSVVGTEKNIQYF. CDR3 in DNA: TGTGCCAGCAGCGTAGTGGGGACAGAAAAAAACATTCAGTACTTC.

The CDR3: CASSPNGATDTQYF. The CDR3 coding sequence is TGTGCCAGCAGTCCCAACGGGGCCACAGATACGCAGTATTTT. The chain employs TRBV27 and TRBJ2-3; either TRBD1 or TRBD2 may supply D (5 bases each). Trimming shortened V by 5 bases and J by 2 bases, and 11 bases separated the two germline ends. Germline values: CDR1 MNHEY, CDR2 SMNVEV (reference sequence). The CDR3 extends over 14 amino acids.

V usage is TRBV6-6 and J usage is TRBJ2-5; 13 bases are a match to TRBD2. Trimming took 6 bases from V and 10 from J; bases not matched to a gene: 14. This CDR3 contains 16 residues. Germline values: CDR1 MNHNY, CDR2 SVGAGI (reference sequence). The CDR3 nucleotides read TGTGCCAGCAGCCTCACTAGCGGGAGGGCCGGGATGGACCAGTACTTC. This translates into CASSLTSGRAGMDQYF.

The sample holds a few counts of this clone. V usage is TRBV10-3 and J usage is TRBJ1-2; D unclear. The CDR3 sequence is 14 residues long. V was clipped by 0 bases and J by 9 bases, with 14 bases between them. Germline V gene data show CDR1 as ENHRY and CDR2 as SYGVKD. The CDR3 is CAISESNVWASYTF. In DNA, the CDR3 is TGTGCCATCAGTGAGTCGAATGTCTGGGCGAGCTACACCTTC.

The V gene is TRBV27, the J gene TRBJ2-7; D is undetermined. The CDR3 is 14 amino acids. The germline V gene encodes CDR1 MNHEY and CDR2 SMNVEV (reference sequence). The V end was cut by 10 bases, the J end by 4 bases, with 20 bases between. The CDR3 region has the DNA TGTGCCACCCGGTACAGCGTCACCACATACGAGCAGTACTTC. This translates into CATRYSVTTYEQYF.

V gene TRBV29-1 combines with J gene TRBJ2-6; the D gene is possibly TRBD2 (6 bases). From germline, CDR1 is SQVTM and CDR2 ANQGSEA. Trimming stripped 1 base from V and 3 bases from J, with 10 bases between. The CDR3 runs to 15 residues. The DNA for the CDR3 is TGCAGCGTTGAAGTCCGGGGGATTGGGGCCAACGTCCTGACTTTC. Residues: CSVEVRGIGANVLTF.

The CDR3: CASSQPGQGNTEAFF. In DNA form, the CDR3 reads TGTGCCAGCAGCCAGCCGGGACAGGGGAACACTGAAGCTTTCTTT. J is TRBJ1-1 and V is TRBV5-4, with 9 bases aligning to TRBD1. The CDR3 has 15 amino acids. Unmatched junction bases numbered 5, after V lost 4 bases and J lost 1 base. Germline V gene lookup returns CDR1 SGHNT and CDR2 YYREEE (reference sequence).